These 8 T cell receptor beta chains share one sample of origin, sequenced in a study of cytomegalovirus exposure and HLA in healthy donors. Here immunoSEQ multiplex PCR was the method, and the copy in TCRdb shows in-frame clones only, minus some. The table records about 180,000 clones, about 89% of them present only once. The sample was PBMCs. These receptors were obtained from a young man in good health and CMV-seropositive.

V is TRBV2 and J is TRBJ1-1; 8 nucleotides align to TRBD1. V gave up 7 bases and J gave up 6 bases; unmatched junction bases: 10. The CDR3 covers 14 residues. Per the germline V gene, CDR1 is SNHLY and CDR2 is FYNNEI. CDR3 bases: TGTGCCAGCACCCCGGACAGGGTTAGCGCTGAAGCTTTCTTT. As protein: CASTPDRVSAEAFF.

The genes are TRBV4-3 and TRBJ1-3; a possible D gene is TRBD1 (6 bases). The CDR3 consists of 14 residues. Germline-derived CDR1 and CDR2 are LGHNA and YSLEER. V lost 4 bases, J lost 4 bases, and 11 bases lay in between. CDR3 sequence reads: CASSPSGGGNTIYF. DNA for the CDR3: TGCGCCAGCAGCCCCTCGGGGGGCGGAAACACCATATATTTT.

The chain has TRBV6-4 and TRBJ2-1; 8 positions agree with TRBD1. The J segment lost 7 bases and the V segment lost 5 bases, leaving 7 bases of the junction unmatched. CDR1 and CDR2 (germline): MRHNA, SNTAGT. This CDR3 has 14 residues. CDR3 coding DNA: TGTGCCAGCAGTCCGGACAGGGTAGTAAATGAGCAGTTCTTC. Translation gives CASSPDRVVNEQFF.

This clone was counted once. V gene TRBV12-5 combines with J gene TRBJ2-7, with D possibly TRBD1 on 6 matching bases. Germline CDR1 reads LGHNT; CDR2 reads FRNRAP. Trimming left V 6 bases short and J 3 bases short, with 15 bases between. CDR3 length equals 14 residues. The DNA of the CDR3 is TGTGCTAGTGGCTCAGGACAGCTTAACTACGAGCAGTACTTC. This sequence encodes CASGSGQLNYEQYF.

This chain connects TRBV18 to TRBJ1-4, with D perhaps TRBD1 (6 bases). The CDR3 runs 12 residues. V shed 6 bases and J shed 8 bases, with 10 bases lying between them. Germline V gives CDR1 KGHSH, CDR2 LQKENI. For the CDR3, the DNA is TGTGCCAGCTCCCCCGACAGGGAAAAACTGTTTTTT. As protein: CASSPDREKLFF.

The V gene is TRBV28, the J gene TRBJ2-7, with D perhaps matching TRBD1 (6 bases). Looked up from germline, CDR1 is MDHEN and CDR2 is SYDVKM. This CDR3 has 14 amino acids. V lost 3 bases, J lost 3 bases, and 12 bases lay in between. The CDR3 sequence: CASSFADSIYEQYF. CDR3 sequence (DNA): TGTGCCAGCAGTTTTGCGGACAGTATCTACGAGCAGTACTTC.

The CDR3 is CASSPTSSYNEQFF. The CDR3, as DNA: TGTGCCAGCAGCCCGACTAGCTCCTACAATGAGCAGTTCTTC. The chain links TRBV7-6 to TRBJ2-1, with D possibly being TRBD2 (6 bases). CDR3 size: 14 residues. Germline values: CDR1 SGHVS, CDR2 FNYEAQ. V shed 5 bases and J shed 0 bases, with 8 bases lying between them.

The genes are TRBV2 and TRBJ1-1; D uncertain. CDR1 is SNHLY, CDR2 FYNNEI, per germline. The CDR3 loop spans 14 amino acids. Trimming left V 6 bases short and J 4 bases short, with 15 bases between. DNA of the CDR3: TGTGCCAGCAGGGCGCCAAGGGAGTCCACTGAAGCTTTCTTT. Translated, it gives CASRAPRESTEAFF.